A single T cell receptor (beta chain) is shown here with its context. This specimen comes from a study of PD-1 blockade in classical Hodgkin lymphoma. Profiling relied on immunoSEQ multiplex PCR, and the TCRdb table lists in-frame clones only, not all of them. The profile covers about 86,000 clones, with 80% to 90% appearing a single time and around 10% taken by the ten largest. The CDR3 covers 15 residues. The junction had 10 bases not matched to a gene; V was cut back by 4 bases and J by 5 bases. From germline, CDR1 is SGHRS and CDR2 YFSETQ. Every patient experienced relapse after autologous stem cell transplantation, and brentuximab vedotin exposure varied.

The V and J genes are TRBV5-1 and TRBJ2-5, with TRBD2 matching over 8 bases. The input for sequencing was peripheral blood mononuclear cells (PBMCs), taken before the second cycle of nivolumab. The source of this sequence is a human donor with classical Hodgkin lymphoma. CDR3 protein: CASSPDGGAGETQYF. CDR3 coding DNA: TGCGCCAGCAGCCCTGACGGGGGGGCCGGTGAGACCCAGTACTTC. Full variable domain (remainder filled in from reference TRBV5-1 and TRBJ2-5): KAGVTQTPRYLIKTRGQQVTLSCSPISGHRSVSWYQQTPGQGLQFLFEYFSETQRNKGNFPGRFSGRQFSNSRSEMNVSTLELGDSALYLCASSPDGGAGETQYFGPGTRLLVL.